These T cell receptor beta chains were read from a single sample in a study of T cell responses to AZD1222 COVID-19 vaccine. The repertoire was sequenced with immunoSEQ multiplex PCR; TCRdb's copy has only in-frame clones and lacks some. The repertoire holds roughly 150,000 clones, with around 91% as singletons. Sequenced material: peripheral blood, taken 28 days after the second AZD1222 dose. The receptors were gathered from an adult who received the AZD1222 COVID-19 vaccine. CDR3s include the opening cysteine and the closing phenylalanine or tryptophan. The D gene is left open where the match is weak. Rows give clone size only sometimes, using once, few, many, or a class for an expanded clone.

cdr3_nt | cdr3_aa | j_call | v_call | clone_size | d_call
TGTGCCAGCCTTGGGTTCGATCGGACTGAAGCTTTCTTT | CASLGFDRTEAFF | TRBJ1-1 | TRBV28 | once | -
TGTGCCAGCAGCTTAATACCCCCCACAGGGCGGGAGCAGTACTTC | CASSLIPPTGREQYF | TRBJ2-7 | TRBV7-3 | - | -
TGTGCCAGCAGCCAAGTTCAGAGGAATCAGCCCCAGCATTTT | CASSQVQRNQPQHF | TRBJ1-5 | TRBV4-2 | - | -
TGCGCCAGCAGCCAAGATTTGGGGGGGACTAAGCGCACAGATACGCAGTATTTT | CASSQDLGGTKRTDTQYF | TRBJ2-3 | TRBV4-1 | - | TRBD2
TGTGCCAGCAGTCTAGCACCGAACACCGGGGAGCTGTTTTTT | CASSLAPNTGELFF | TRBJ2-2 | TRBV7-9 | - | -
TGCGCCAGCAGTAGGGGAGATAGCACAGATACGCAGTATTTT | CASSRGDSTDTQYF | TRBJ2-3 | TRBV10-1 | - | -
TGTGCCAGCAGCCTTGGGACTAGCGGGATCGAGATCTGGCAGTTCTTC | CASSLGTSGIEIWQFF | TRBJ2-1 | TRBV3-1/TRBV3-2 | - | TRBD2
TGTGCCAGCAGTTACAAGAGGGCCGGGGAGCTGTTTTTT | CASSYKRAGELFF | TRBJ2-2 | TRBV6-2/TRBV6-3 | - | -
TGTGCCAGCAGTTTAGGACAGCCGACACTCTATGGCTACACCTTC | CASSLGQPTLYGYTF | TRBJ1-2 | TRBV27 | - | -
TGTGCCAGCTCACCCCTAACCGGGACAGGGGAGACCCAGTACTTC | CASSPLTGTGETQYF | TRBJ2-5 | TRBV18 | - | TRBD1
TGCGCCAGCAGCTGGGGACAGGGGGACGCAAGCTATGGCTACACCTTC | CASSWGQGDASYGYTF | TRBJ1-2 | TRBV5-1 | - | TRBD1
TGTGCCAGCAGTTGGGGTAATCAGCCCCAGCATTTT | CASSWGNQPQHF | TRBJ1-5 | TRBV28 | - | -
TGTGCCAGTAGATGGAATGGAGCTAATGAAAAACTGTTTTTT | CASRWNGANEKLFF | TRBJ1-4 | TRBV19 | - | -
TGTGCCACCGGGACAGGGAACACTGAAGCTTTCTTT | CATGTGNTEAFF | TRBJ1-1 | TRBV10-3 | - | TRBD1
TGTGCCAGAAGCTTGGACCCTTTGGGTGGCGAGCAGTACTTC | CARSLDPLGGEQYF | TRBJ2-7 | TRBV5-3 | - | -
TGTGCCAGCAGCTTCTACTCGGCCACAGATACGCAGTATTTT | CASSFYSATDTQYF | TRBJ2-3 | TRBV5-4 | - | -
TGTGCCAGCAGTGAGAGCGGGAGAGCCTACGAGCAGTACTTC | CASSESGRAYEQYF | TRBJ2-7 | TRBV6-2/TRBV6-3 | - | TRBD2
TGCGCCAGCAGCTTGGAAACCAGCGGGAGATCCTACGAGCAGTACTTC | CASSLETSGRSYEQYF | TRBJ2-7 | TRBV5-1 | - | TRBD2
TGTGCCAGCAGTTTCGGCAGGGGGACTTCACCCCTCCACTTT | CASSFGRGTSPLHF | TRBJ1-6 | TRBV27 | - | TRBD1
TGTGCCAGCAGCTCGGGGGGAGGCCCCTACGAGCAGTACTTC | CASSSGGGPYEQYF | TRBJ2-7 | TRBV2 | - | TRBD2
TGTGCCAGCAGTCGGATCTTAAACTATGGCTACACCTTC | CASSRILNYGYTF | TRBJ1-2 | TRBV12-3/TRBV12-4 | - | -
TGTGCCAGCAGCAAATCGGGGACAGACTATGGCTACACCTTC | CASSKSGTDYGYTF | TRBJ1-2 | TRBV6-5 | - | TRBD1
TGTGCCAGCAGCTTAGACACCTATGGCTACACCTTC | CASSLDTYGYTF | TRBJ1-2 | TRBV7-9 | few | -
TGTGCCAGCAAGGGGAGCGATCAGCCCCAGCATTTT | CASKGSDQPQHF | TRBJ1-5 | TRBV2 | - | -
TGTGCCAGCAAAAGTAGAACGGCCTCATGGGATACGCAGTATTTT | CASKSRTASWDTQYF | TRBJ2-3 | TRBV27 | - | -
TGTGCCAGCAGTTGGATATACAATGAGCAGTTCTTC | CASSWIYNEQFF | TRBJ2-1 | TRBV6-2/TRBV6-3 | - | -
TGTGCCAGCAGTTTAGTAGGGGTGGGTGGCTACACCTTC | CASSLVGVGGYTF | TRBJ1-2 | TRBV27 | once | -
TGCGCCAGCAGCTTGGGGACCGTAAGTGAGCAGTTCTTC | CASSLGTVSEQFF | TRBJ2-1 | TRBV5-1 | - | -
TGTGCCAGTAGTACCGCTCGACAGGGTCCTTTTCAGCCCCAGCATTTT | CASSTARQGPFQPQHF | TRBJ1-5 | TRBV19 | - | TRBD1
TGTGCCTGGAGTGTACTAGCGGAGTACAATGAGCAGTTCTTC | CAWSVLAEYNEQFF | TRBJ2-1 | TRBV30 | - | TRBD2
TGTGCCACCAGCAGAGAACGCGTAGGGGGCGCGTTGTATGCCCAGTACTTC | CATSRERVGGALYAQYF | TRBJ2-5 | TRBV15 | - | TRBD1
TGTGCCAGCAGCTTGGTAACTGGAATCTCTGGAAACACCATATATTTT | CASSLVTGISGNTIYF | TRBJ1-3 | TRBV5-4 | - | -